This entry describes one TCR beta chain. Its matching antigen is unknown. This sample stems from a study of beta chain features in type 1 diabetes. Study information: Cell yields, gender and age were similar in healthy donors and patients.

CDR1 and CDR2 (germline): LNHNV, YYDKDF (reference sequence). The CDR3 loop spans 14 amino acids. Trimming stripped 2 bases from V and 4 bases from J, with 11 bases between. Sequencing targeted expressed TCRB transcripts, as all isolated RNA had been reverse transcribed. The data were produced by immunoSEQ multiplex PCR, yet TCRdb's version contains in-frame clones alone and is incomplete. This table has 350,000 to 450,000 clones, roughly 13% appearing once. Study findings and constraints: Fewer junction insertions and more nucleotide deletions appeared in type 1 diabetes patients.

This clonotype was sampled from a man younger than 40 in good health. The material sequenced was naive CD4+ T cells from blood. The chain has TRBV15 and TRBJ1-2, with a weak D call TRBD1 (6 bases). The CDR3 loop reads CATSRTGTVYGYTF. The CDR3 coding sequence is TGTGCCACCAGCAGAACAGGGACCGTCTATGGCTACACCTTC.